A single sample is the source of the 20 T cell receptor beta chains below, sequenced in a study of regulatory T cells in long-lasting Graves disease (dated by TCRdb to about 2021). This specimen's time point label, interpreted: newly diagnosed GD, antithyroid drugs for less than 3 months. RNA was extracted from PBMCs in TRIzol for both TCR sequencing and RNA sequencing. Receptor libraries were prepared by multiplex PCR. The run used an Illumina HiSeq 4000. CDR3 regions were amplified by Arm-PCR with iRepertoire HTBI primers to construct TCR beta libraries. In TCRdb, the public reads were trimmed at Q25 with fastp and aligned with MiXCR, with productive beta chains retained. Rows matching on CDR3 protein sequence are summarized as one entry with the most common DNA and genes. For this sample the table gives about 620,000 distinct CDR3 sequences, of which roughly 15% were detected only once. The ten largest clonotypes hold 18% of the sample.

The same sample was also used in a study of T cells in Graves' hyperthyroidism and ophthalmopathy.

The specimen was peripheral blood mononuclear cells (PBMCs), collected at new diagnosis, from a patient treated with antithyroid drugs. The receptors here all came from a young woman with Graves disease. Donor details come from another sample of the same person, matched by shared clones.

In this sample, this clonotype turned up many times. J is TRBJ2-2 and V is TRBV5-1, with D possibly being TRBD1 (5 bases). This CDR3 comprises 15 residues. The V end lost 0 bases, the J end lost 4 bases, and 10 bases lay between the germline ends. CDR1 is SGHRS and CDR2 is YFSETQ in the germline V gene. The CDR3 sequence is CASSLEGYRTGELFF. The CDR3 DNA sequence: TGCGCCAGCAGCTTGGAGGGGTACCGCACCGGGGAGCTGTTTTTT.

This clonotype was observed a handful of times. V and J are TRBV5-1 and TRBJ1-2; D gene unclear. This CDR3 spans 11 amino acids. Germline V lookup: CDR1 SGHRS, CDR2 YFSETQ. V was pared by 4 bases and J by 8 bases, with 9 bases between. The CDR3 reads CASSDLWGYTF. The DNA for the CDR3 is TGCGCCAGCAGCGACTTGTGGGGCTACACCTTC.

This clonotype was detected a few times. The genes are TRBV19 and TRBJ2-1; 9 bases agree with TRBD2. CDR3 length: 15 residues. The germline CDR1 and CDR2 sequences are LNHDA and SQIVND (reference sequence). J was trimmed by 6 bases and V by 7 bases; bases with no gene match: 10. The CDR3 DNA follows: TGTGCCAGTACCGATCCCCGCGGGAGGGTCAATGAGCAGTTCTTC. Translating gives CASTDPRGRVNEQFF.

The chain has TRBV9 and TRBJ2-1; possible D gene TRBD1, 5 bases. Germline V gene sequence: CDR1 SGDLS, CDR2 YYNGEE. The CDR3 runs to 13 residues. The V end was cut by 4 bases, the J end by 9 bases, with 14 bases between. The CDR3 DNA reads TGTGCCAGCAGCACCCGAACCCAGGGTGAGCAGTTCTTC. Residues: CASSTRTQGEQFF.

V usage is TRBV3-1 and J usage is TRBJ2-5, with TRBD2 identical over 10 bases. CDR1 is LGHDT, CDR2 YNNKEL, per germline (reference sequence). J gave up 2 bases and V 0 bases, and 6 bases lay outside the gene matches. CDR3 length: 17 amino acids. CDR3: CASSQDWTSGLQETQYF. As DNA, the CDR3 is TGTGCCAGCAGCCAAGATTGGACTAGCGGATTACAAGAGACCCAGTACTTC.

J is TRBJ2-7 and V is TRBV3-1; 7 bases agree with TRBD1. CDR1 and CDR2 from the germline V gene are LGHDT and YNNKEL (reference sequence). With V trimmed by 4 bases and J by 3 bases, 9 bases remained unmatched. The CDR3 spans 15 residues. CDR3 region: CASSPSKGAVYEQYF. The CDR3 nucleotides are TGTGCCAGCAGCCCAAGCAAGGGGGCGGTCTACGAGCAGTACTTC.

This clonotype was seen a few times. J is TRBJ1-2 and V is TRBV20-1; 9 bases agree with TRBD1. V shed 3 bases, J shed 5 bases, and the junction held 7 bases outside the gene matches. CDR3 length equals 14 residues. Germline-derived CDR1 and CDR2 are DFQATT and SNEGSKA (reference sequence). As DNA, the CDR3 is TGCAGTGCTAGTGACGGACAGGGGCGGTATGGCTACACCTTC. It codes for CSASDGQGRYGYTF.

The chain joins TRBV20-1 to TRBJ2-7; the D gene is possibly TRBD2 (6 bases). CDR1 is DFQATT, CDR2 SNEGSKA, per germline (reference sequence). The CDR3 runs 15 residues. The ends were cut back, 0 bases at V and 6 bases at J, with 18 bases in the middle. CDR3 protein: CSARDVGGTRSEQYF. The CDR3 bases are TGCAGTGCTAGAGATGTCGGCGGGACGCGATCCGAGCAGTACTTC.

This clonotype appeared many times. This sequence joins TRBV7-9 and TRBJ1-4; 7 nucleotides align to TRBD1. CDR1 is SEHNR, CDR2 FQNEAQ, per germline (reference sequence). V lost 7 bases, J lost 4 bases, and 6 bases stayed unmatched. The CDR3 has 14 residues. The CDR3 spells CASKGGTDNEKLFF. The CDR3 DNA reads as TGTGCCAGCAAAGGCGGGACAGATAATGAAAAACTGTTTTTT. Looking up the rest from reference TRBV7-9 and TRBJ1-4 gives the full variable domain: DTGVSQNPRHKITKRGQNVTFRCDPISEHNRLYWYRQTLGQGPEFLTYFQNEAQLEKSRLLSDRFSAERPKGSFSTLEIQRTEQGDSAMYLCASKGGTDNEKLFFGSGTQLSVL.

This clonotype came up many times. The chain recombines TRBV27 with TRBJ2-3, with TRBD2 matching 9 bases. The CDR3 totals 19 residues. Trimming took 5 bases from V and 1 from J; bases not matched to a gene: 16. Germline CDR1 MNHEY, CDR2 SMNVEV (reference sequence). CDR3 amino acids: CASSPRPLLAGEGTDTQYF. In DNA form, the CDR3 reads TGTGCCAGCAGTCCCCGACCACTCTTAGCGGGAGAGGGCACAGATACGCAGTATTTT.

A word on this clonotype: One junction end disagrees with the germline gene, perhaps due to a read error. The CDR3 spells CGAGASGSSDEKLFF. The CDR3 DNA reads TGCGGTGCTGGGGCCTCAGGGTCCTCGGATGAAAAACTGTTTTTT. The J gene is TRBJ1-4, the V gene TRBV20-1; a possible D gene is TRBD1 (5 bases). The CDR3 is 15 residues long. Germline CDR1 is DFQATT and CDR2 is SNEGSKA (reference sequence).

As to this clonotype: It may be a read error: a sequence one base away is much more abundant. A read error is likely, as this CDR3 ends without the conserved phenylalanine or tryptophan. Because the CDR3's place on the DNA is in doubt, the DNA is left out and the CDR3 is given as listed by TCRdb. The rearrangement joins TRBV28 to TRBJ2-1; the table's D call, TRBD1, was not checked against the DNA. Per germline, CDR1 MDHEN and CDR2 SYDVKM. The CDR3 has 17 residues if both end residues are counted. The CDR3 reads CGTLRQGTGGFSDTQYL.

In this sample, this clonotype turned up many times. The chain couples TRBV6-2 or TRBV6-3 to TRBJ1-5; D unclear. Germline V gene sequence: CDR1 MNHEY, CDR2 SVGEGT. Between the trimmed V and J ends, which lost 9 bases and 3 bases, there was a span of 15 bases. This CDR3 has 14 residues. The CDR3 bases are TGTGCCAGTCGGACCGCCGATCCCAATCAGCCCCAGCATTTT. Translated: CASRTADPNQPQHF.

The chain recombines TRBV19 with TRBJ1-5, with no clear D. Germline CDR1 is LNHDA and CDR2 is SQIVND (reference sequence). With 7 bases removed from V and 3 bases from J, the gap between germline ends came to 13 bases. The CDR3 consists of 14 residues. This CDR3 is CASIGRFDNQPQHF. The DNA for the CDR3 is TGTGCCAGTATTGGCCGGTTTGACAATCAGCCCCAGCATTTT.

The V call is TRBV4-1, the J call TRBJ2-1; D possibly corresponds to TRBD1 (6 bases). V shed 1 base and J shed 4 bases, with 17 bases lying between them. The CDR3 totals 17 residues. Germline V lookup: CDR1 MGHRA, CDR2 YSYEKL. The CDR3 spells CASSQGDDRPFYNEQFF. Here the CDR3 DNA reads TGCGCCAGCAGCCAAGGGGACGACAGGCCCTTTTACAATGAGCAGTTCTTC.

This clonotype appeared a few times. The gene calls are TRBV3-1 and TRBJ1-2, with a tentative D call TRBD1 (5 bases). The CDR3 consists of 13 residues. The V end lost 5 bases, the J end lost 5 bases, and 12 bases lay between the germline ends. Germline assignment: CDR1 LGHDT and CDR2 YNNKEL (reference sequence). The CDR3 bases are TGTGCCAGCAGCACCCAGGGCGGGTATGGCTACACCTTC. Translating gives CASSTQGGYGYTF.

This clonotype was found many times. This rearrangement joins TRBV5-1 to TRBJ1-2; 9 bases are a match to TRBD1. V lost 3 bases, J lost 4 bases, and 10 bases stayed unmatched. The CDR3 spans 16 residues. CDR1 SGHRS and CDR2 YFSETQ come from the germline V gene. The CDR3 loop is CASSWGQGGTSYGYTF. The CDR3 DNA follows: TGCGCCAGCAGCTGGGGACAGGGAGGCACCTCCTATGGCTACACCTTC.

The genes are TRBV9 and TRBJ2-2; TRBD1 aligns across 11 bases. Losses at the gene ends were 2 bases for V and 7 bases for J; bases not matched to a gene: 4. Germline V lookup: CDR1 SGDLS, CDR2 YYNGEE. The CDR3 is 15 residues long. The CDR3 region is CASSVRGQGVGELFF. CDR3 nucleotides: TGTGCCAGCAGCGTGAGGGGACAGGGGGTCGGGGAGCTGTTTTTT.

This clonotype was detected ten times or more. This rearrangement joins TRBV24-1 to TRBJ1-5, with 7 bases identical to TRBD1. Germline V gene lookup returns CDR1 KGHDR and CDR2 SFDVKD. The CDR3 sequence is 16 residues long. The J segment lost 1 base and the V segment lost 4 bases, leaving 6 bases of the junction unmatched. CDR3: CATSDPGTESNQPQHF. Here the CDR3 DNA reads TGTGCCACCAGTGACCCCGGGACAGAGAGCAATCAGCCCCAGCATTTT.

The rearrangement joins TRBV7-9 to TRBJ2-7, with 9 bases fitting TRBD1. J was trimmed by 6 bases and V by 4 bases; bases with no gene match: 7. Germline CDR1 and CDR2: SEHNR and FQNEAQ (reference sequence). This CDR3 comprises 14 residues. The CDR3 DNA reads as TGTGCCAGCAGCTCAGAGGGACAGGGTGGCGAGCAGTACTTC. Its protein product is CASSSEGQGGEQYF.